This T cell receptor beta chain was captured in a study of blood T cells in healthy people across ages. Each sample yielded at least 6.5 million isolated PBMCs. V trimming: 5 bases; J trimming: 6 bases; junction bases outside the gene matches: 2. The length of the CDR3 is 14 residues. PCR was performed a second time for roughly 6 to 12 cycles using a sample-barcoded 5' primer and a J-beta primer mix. Every sample produced at least 3 million CDR3-containing paired-end reads. TCRdb used MiXCR to reprocess the 5' RACE reads, holding one entry per CDR3 protein. The sample gives 1 million or so distinct CDR3 sequences, under 55% of which show up once; approximately 17% is in the top ten.

The rearrangement joins TRBV12-3 or TRBV12-4 to TRBJ1-5, with 12 positions matching TRBD1. The source material was blood. The source is an older woman in good health. As DNA, the CDR3 is TGTGCCAGCAGTGGGACAGGGGGCAGTCAGCCCCAGCATTTT. Protein sequence: CASSGTGGSQPQHF.